Shown below are 26 T cell receptor beta chains from a single sample sequenced in a study of PD-L1 blockade in urothelial cancer. TCRdb's copy holds only in-frame clones and misses some; the assay was immunoSEQ multiplex PCR. This table has some 47,000 clones, roughly four fifths appearing once. The source material was PBMCs, sampled around atezolizumab (anti-PD-L1) treatment. The receptors stem from a man aged 70 or older with urothelial cancer.

The gene calls are TRBV19 and TRBJ1-3; D might be TRBD1 (5 bases). CDR3 length equals 16 residues. Germline CDR1 reads LNHDA; CDR2 reads SQIVND (reference sequence). V dropped 5 bases and J dropped 0 bases, with 14 bases sitting between them. The CDR3 DNA reads as TGTGCCAGTAGTCTCCGGGACTTCGGCTCTGGAAACACCATATATTTT. This codes for CASSLRDFGSGNTIYF.

The V and J genes are TRBV5-4 and TRBJ2-4; 9 bases fit TRBD2. The CDR3 consists of 15 residues. After removal of 2 bases from V and 8 bases from J, the junction contained 8 bases not matched to a gene. Germline CDR1 reads SGHNT; CDR2 reads YYREEE (reference sequence). CDR3 residues: CASSLAGGRVDIQYF. The CDR3 DNA reads as TGTGCCAGCAGCTTAGCGGGGGGACGGGTAGACATTCAGTACTTC.

This sequence joins TRBV7-2 and TRBJ2-7; 7 bases agree with TRBD1. The germline CDR1 and CDR2 sequences are SGHTA and FQGNSA. The CDR3 spans 15 residues. The J segment lost 5 bases and the V segment lost 5 bases, leaving 12 bases of the junction unmatched. DNA of the CDR3: TGTGCCAGCAGCCTATTAGGACAGGTGATGGACGAGCAGTACTTC. It encodes CASSLLGQVMDEQYF.

V and J are TRBV5-5 and TRBJ2-1; D unclear. The germline gives CDR1 SGHKS, CDR2 YYEKEE (reference sequence). Trimming removed 3 bases from V and 6 bases from J, with 16 bases in between. This CDR3 is 15 amino acids long. The CDR3 is CASSSARVAVNEQFF. The CDR3 coding sequence is TGTGCCAGCAGCTCGGCTAGAGTAGCAGTCAATGAGCAGTTCTTC.

V gene TRBV5-1 combines with J gene TRBJ2-6; the match to TRBD1 covers 7 bases. Germline values: CDR1 SGHRS, CDR2 YFSETQ. With V trimmed by 4 bases and J by 2 bases, 3 bases remained unmatched. The CDR3 runs 15 residues. CDR3 sequence (DNA): TGCGCCAGCAGCCTGACAGGGACTGGGGCCAACGTCCTGACTTTC. Encoded protein: CASSLTGTGANVLTF.

Here the CDR3 reads CASSLTGLGEKLFF. The CDR3 nucleotides are TGTGCCAGCAGCTTGACAGGTTTAGGTGAAAAACTGTTTTTT. The V call is TRBV7-9, the J call TRBJ1-4, with D perhaps matching TRBD1 (6 bases). Trimming removed 3 bases from V and 7 bases from J, with 12 bases in between. CDR1 and CDR2 (germline): SEHNR, FQNEAQ (reference sequence). The CDR3 extends over 14 amino acids. Using reference TRBV7-9 and TRBJ1-4 for the parts outside the CDR3, the full variable domain is DTGVSQNPRHKITKRGQNVTFRCDPISEHNRLYWYRQTLGQGPEFLTYFQNEAQLEKSRLLSDRFSAERPKGSFSTLEIQRTEQGDSAMYLCASSLTGLGEKLFFGSGTQLSVL.

This clone was seen a few times. The chain is built from TRBV19 and TRBJ2-5; 7 bases agree with TRBD2. The V gene end was trimmed by 11 bases and the J gene end by 2 bases; junction bases not matched to a gene: 14. CDR1 and CDR2 (germline): LNHDA, SQIVND (reference sequence). The CDR3 runs to 15 residues. The CDR3 protein is CAARPTSGTQETQYF. The CDR3 DNA reads as TGTGCCGCCCGGCCCACCAGCGGGACTCAAGAGACCCAGTACTTC. Together with reference TRBV19 and TRBJ2-5, the CDR3 gives the full variable domain: DGGITQSPKYLFRKEGQNVTLSCEQNLNHDAMYWYRQDPGQGLRLIYYSQIVNDFQKGDIAEGYSVSREKKESFPLTVTSAQKNPTAFYLCAARPTSGTQETQYFGPGTRLLVL.

This chain connects TRBV4-3 to TRBJ1-4; 9 bases agree with TRBD1. After removal of 0 bases from V and 8 bases from J, the junction contained 10 bases not matched to a gene. The germline CDR1 and CDR2 sequences are LGHNA and YSLEER. The CDR3 consists of 17 residues. CDR3 loop: CASSQDWSGTGPEKLFF. The CDR3, as DNA: TGCGCCAGCAGCCAAGATTGGAGTGGGACAGGGCCCGAAAAACTGTTTTTT.

The V and J genes are TRBV5-1 and TRBJ2-3; D perhaps matches TRBD1 (5 bases). V lost 0 bases to trimming and J lost 4 bases, with 12 bases between them. The length of the CDR3 is 15 residues. Germline CDR1 reads SGHRS; CDR2 reads YFSETQ. This chain's CDR3 is CASSLESSRADTQYF. CDR3 coding DNA: TGCGCCAGCAGCTTGGAGTCGAGCAGGGCAGATACGCAGTATTTT.

The chain recombines TRBV19 with TRBJ1-5, with D tentatively TRBD1 (5 bases). The CDR3 totals 16 residues. CDR1 is LNHDA, CDR2 SQIVND, per germline (reference sequence). Trimming stripped 2 bases from V and 5 bases from J, with 16 bases between. CDR3 sequence reads: CASSIRQTVGDQPQHF. As DNA, the CDR3 is TGTGCCAGTAGTATAAGGCAGACAGTAGGGGATCAGCCCCAGCATTTT.

The CDR3 spells CASTPSGSTDTQYF. The CDR3 nucleotides are TGTGCCAGCACTCCTAGCGGTAGCACAGATACGCAGTATTTT. The chain combines TRBV28 with TRBJ2-3, with 7 bases lining up with TRBD2. Germline CDR1 and CDR2: MDHEN and SYDVKM. V lost 7 bases and J lost 0; bases outside the gene matches: 4. This CDR3 has 14 residues.

The chain uses TRBV7-8 and TRBJ2-7; 12 nucleotides align to TRBD2. V dropped 4 bases and J dropped 4; count of bases not matched to a gene: 2. Per the germline V gene, CDR1 is SGHVS and CDR2 is FQNEAQ. The CDR3 runs to 14 residues. The CDR3 region has the DNA TGTGCCAGCAGCTGGACTAGCGGGGAATACGAGCAGTACTTC. Translation: CASSWTSGEYEQYF.

This chain links TRBV27 with TRBJ2-6; 9 bases align to TRBD1. CDR1 is MNHEY and CDR2 is SMNVEV in the germline V gene (reference sequence). The CDR3 has 19 amino acids. After removal of 1 base from V and 0 bases from J, the junction contained 7 bases not matched to a gene. CDR3 sequence: CASSLLGTGFFSGANVLTF. The CDR3 bases are TGTGCCAGCAGTTTATTGGGGACAGGGTTCTTCTCTGGGGCCAACGTCCTGACTTTC.

This clone was counted once. DNA for the CDR3: TGTGCCAGCAGCCCCCCGGGACTAGCGGCGGGTGAGCAGTTCTTC. Its protein is CASSPPGLAAGEQFF. The chain recombines TRBV7-6 with TRBJ2-1; 11 positions match TRBD2. Germline lookup yields CDR1 SGHVS and CDR2 FNYEAQ. Unmatched junction bases numbered 9, after V lost 5 bases and J lost 9 bases. This CDR3 is 15 amino acids long. The variable domain in full, completed from reference TRBV7-6 and TRBJ2-1, reads GAGVSQSPRYKVTKRGQDVALRCDPISGHVSLYWYRQALGQGPEFLTYFNYEAQQDKSGLPNDRFSAERPEGSISTLTIQRTEQRDSAMYRCASSPPGLAAGEQFFGPGTRLTVL.

The J gene is TRBJ2-3, the V gene TRBV29-1; 14 bases agree with TRBD2. Per the germline V gene, CDR1 is SQVTM and CDR2 is ANQGSEA. This CDR3 comprises 16 residues. The ends lost 6 bases at V and 6 bases at J; junction bases unmatched: 11. CDR3 bases: TGCAGCGTCACGCCCGGACTAGCGGGAGGACGGGATACGCAGTATTTT. This translates into CSVTPGLAGGRDTQYF.

The chain employs TRBV10-3 and TRBJ2-1; tentatively, D is TRBD2 (6 bases). The CDR3 sequence is 16 residues long. Trimming took off 0 bases at V and 7 bases at J, with 16 bases between the two ends. Germline CDR1 reads ENHRY; CDR2 reads SYGVKD. The CDR3 nucleotides are TGTGCCATCAGTGAGTCGACTAGAAGAGGGCCAAATGAGCAGTTCTTC. This sequence encodes CAISESTRRGPNEQFF.

V gene TRBV28 combines with J gene TRBJ1-2, with 10 bases lining up with TRBD1. The CDR3 is 16 amino acids. Looked up from germline, CDR1 is MDHEN and CDR2 is SYDVKM. The V gene end was trimmed by 2 bases and the J gene end by 2 bases; junction bases not matched to a gene: 5. CDR3 sequence: CASSLPGQGWNYGYTF. DNA for the CDR3: TGTGCCAGCAGTTTACCGGGACAGGGGTGGAACTATGGCTACACCTTC.

The CDR3 DNA reads as TGTGCCACCAGCAGAGAGGACAGGCCCAATGAAAAACTGTTTTTT. Protein: CATSREDRPNEKLFF. The rearrangement links TRBV15 to TRBJ1-4; 7 nucleotides align to TRBD1. Germline-derived CDR1 and CDR2 are LNHNV and YYDKDF (reference sequence). Losses at the gene ends were 0 bases for V and 5 bases for J; bases not matched to a gene: 3. The CDR3 sequence is 15 residues long. Using reference TRBV15 and TRBJ1-4 for the parts outside the CDR3, the full variable domain is DAMVIQNPRYQVTQFGKPVTLSCSQTLNHNVMYWYQQKSSQAPKLLFHYYDKDFNNEADTPDNFQSRRPNTSFCFLDIRSPGLGDTAMYLCATSREDRPNEKLFFGSGTQLSVL.

The chain joins TRBV29-1 to TRBJ1-2; 9 nucleotides line up with TRBD1. CDR1 and CDR2 from the germline V gene are SQVTM and ANQGSEA. The V and J ends lost 6 bases and 3 bases, in that order; junction bases with no gene match: 8. CDR3 size: 14 residues. The CDR3 is CSVQGQGGHYGYTF. Written as DNA, the CDR3 is TGCAGCGTGCAGGGACAGGGAGGCCACTATGGCTACACCTTC.

This clone was seen only a few times. This chain joins TRBV15 and TRBJ2-7; a weak D match, TRBD2 (6 bases). V was clipped by 3 bases and J by 5 bases, with 11 bases between them. From germline, CDR1 is LNHNV and CDR2 YYDKDF (reference sequence). The CDR3 extends over 13 amino acids. This CDR3 is CATSSPTSNEQYF. CDR3 bases: TGTGCCACCAGCAGTCCTACTAGCAACGAGCAGTACTTC.

The chain employs TRBV9 and TRBJ2-1; 8 nucleotides agree with TRBD2. The CDR3 extends over 15 amino acids. V gave up 0 bases and J gave up 4 bases; unmatched junction bases: 3. Germline assignment: CDR1 SGDLS and CDR2 YYNGEE. The CDR3 coding sequence is TGTGCCAGCAGCGTAGGGGCGGGGGGATACAATGAGCAGTTCTTC. It codes for CASSVGAGGYNEQFF.

This sequence joins TRBV18 and TRBJ2-5; maybe TRBD1 (5 bases). Germline V gene lookup returns CDR1 KGHSH and CDR2 LQKENI. Trimming left V 6 bases short and J 5 bases short, with 10 bases between. The CDR3 loop spans 12 amino acids. In nucleotides, the CDR3 is TGTGCCAGCTCTCTTAGGGGTGAGACCCAGTACTTC. Translation: CASSLRGETQYF.

There are a few counts of this clone. J is TRBJ1-1 and V is TRBV6-5; TRBD1 agrees at 8 bases. Germline V gene data show CDR1 as MNHEY and CDR2 as SVGAGI. J lost 9 bases, V lost 3 bases, and 6 bases had no gene match. The CDR3 length is 13 residues. As DNA, the CDR3 is TGTGCCAGCAGTTATACGGGACAGGCAAAAGCTTTCTTT. Translated, it gives CASSYTGQAKAFF.

The chain carries TRBV19 and TRBJ1-4; 7 nucleotides line up with TRBD1. The CDR3 consists of 16 residues. Trimming at V came to 6 bases and at J to 0 bases, leaving 7 bases not matched to a gene. Germline-derived CDR1 and CDR2 are LNHDA and SQIVND (reference sequence). The CDR3 nucleotides read TGTGCCAGTAGGAGGACAGGCATAACAACTAATGAAAAACTGTTTTTT. This sequence encodes CASRRTGITTNEKLFF.

This sequence joins TRBV29-1 and TRBJ2-7, with a tentative D call TRBD2 (6 bases). Per the germline V gene, CDR1 is SQVTM and CDR2 is ANQGSEA. The CDR3 extends over 13 amino acids. V gave up 7 bases and J gave up 6 bases, with 19 bases separating them. The DNA of the CDR3 is TGCAGCGCGGTCAAGGGAGGCCGCTCCGAGCAGTACTTC. This gives the protein CSAVKGGRSEQYF.

The V call is TRBV11-2, the J call TRBJ1-3; a possible D gene is TRBD1 (6 bases). Germline lookup yields CDR1 SGHAT and CDR2 FQNNGV. Between the trimmed V and J ends, which lost 2 bases and 3 bases, there was a span of 8 bases. The CDR3 sequence is 14 residues long. Here the CDR3 DNA reads TGTGCCAGCAGCTTACAGGGGATTGGAAACACCATATATTTT. Its protein product is CASSLQGIGNTIYF. The full variable domain, with the rest looked up from reference TRBV11-2 and TRBJ1-3, is EAGVAQSPRYKIIEKRQSVAFWCNPISGHATLYWYQQILGQGPKLLIQFQNNGVVDDSQLPKDRFSAERLKGVDSTLKIQPAKLEDSAVYLCASSLQGIGNTIYFGEGSWLTVV.